These 18 T cell receptor beta chains share one sample of origin, sequenced in a study of shared clonotypes between healthy human individuals. Generated by immunoSEQ multiplex PCR, the TCRdb table keeps only in-frame clones and is missing some. The table records about a million clones, around 74% of them present only once. The sequenced sample was memory CD4+ T cells sorted from blood. Described subset: CD45RA-negative fraction. These TCRs come from a man in his late teens or twenties in good health.

About this clone: Other DNA sequences in the same sample also yield this CDR3. The chain couples TRBV20-1 to TRBJ1-4; D is ambiguous. Germline loops: CDR1 DFQATT, CDR2 SNEGSKA (reference sequence). The V and J ends lost 3 bases and 6 bases respectively, with 2 bases between them. The CDR3 has 10 amino acids. The CDR3 region is CSASYEKLFF. Here the CDR3 DNA reads TGCAGTGCTAGTTATGAAAAACTGTTTTTT.

The chain combines TRBV29-1 with TRBJ2-1; no clear D gene. This CDR3 region has 14 residues. With 5 bases removed from V and 0 bases from J, the gap between germline ends came to 11 bases. In germline, CDR1 is SQVTM, CDR2 ANQGSEA. CDR3 sequence reads: CSVYGRSSYNEQFF. The CDR3 DNA sequence: TGCAGCGTTTACGGTCGGAGCTCCTACAATGAGCAGTTCTTC.

Note on this clone: This may be a read error: a much more frequent sequence differs by one nucleotide. The same CDR3 also results from other DNA sequences found in this sample. This rearrangement joins TRBV30 to TRBJ2-5; the D is unclear. Germline values: CDR1 GTSNPN, CDR2 SVGIG (reference sequence). V was clipped by 1 base and J by 1 base, with 7 bases between them. The CDR3 is made up of 13 amino acids. The CDR3 bases are TGTGCCTGGAGTGGCGGCCTCCAAGAGACCCAGTACTTC. Amino acid sequence: CAWSGGLQETQYF. Full variable domain (rest looked up from reference TRBV30 and TRBJ2-5): SQTIHQWPATLVQPVGSPLSLECTVEGTSNPNLYWYRQAAGRGLQLLFYSVGIGQISSEVPQNLSASRPQDRQFILSSKKLLLSDSGFYLCAWSGGLQETQYFGPGTRLLVL.

This clone was detected only once. The chain uses TRBV27 and TRBJ1-4, with TRBD1 matching 8 bases. From germline, CDR1 is MNHEY and CDR2 SMNVEV (reference sequence). The CDR3 contains 16 residues. Trimming cost V 6 bases and J 3 bases; bases outside gene matches: 9. The CDR3 coding sequence is TGTGCCAGCAGCCTTCAGGGGGCTGGGGCTAATGAAAAACTGTTTTTT. It yields the protein CASSLQGAGANEKLFF.

This chain joins TRBV7-2 and TRBJ2-7; D is unclear. V was shortened by 2 bases and J by 0 bases, with 11 bases between the two germline ends. The germline V gene encodes CDR1 SGHTA and CDR2 FQGNSA. The length of the CDR3 is 15 residues. CDR3 sequence: CASSLRFGLSYEQYF. Here the CDR3 DNA reads TGTGCCAGCAGCTTAAGATTTGGCCTCTCCTACGAGCAGTACTTC.

The chain uses TRBV19 and TRBJ1-5; 8 nucleotides line up with TRBD1. The V gene end was trimmed by 7 bases and the J gene end by 1 base; junction bases not matched to a gene: 6. The CDR3 contains 15 residues. The germline V gene encodes CDR1 LNHDA and CDR2 SQIVND (reference sequence). CDR3 in DNA: TGTGCCAGTACCAGGACAGGGTCGAGCAATCAGCCCCAGCATTTT. It yields the protein CASTRTGSSNQPQHF.

The V call is TRBV19, the J call TRBJ2-6; D is unresolved. The CDR3 sequence is 17 residues long. The germline V gene encodes CDR1 LNHDA and CDR2 SQIVND (reference sequence). V lost 2 bases to trimming and J lost 2 bases, with 13 bases between them. DNA for the CDR3: TGTGCCAGTAGTATACAGTTCTCCCGTACTGGGGCCAACGTCCTGACTTTC. Its translation is CASSIQFSRTGANVLTF.

This chain uses TRBV6-6 with TRBJ1-2; D perhaps matches TRBD1 (5 bases). The CDR3 length is 15 residues. Looked up from germline, CDR1 is MNHNY and CDR2 is SVGAGI (reference sequence). V dropped 6 bases and J dropped 0 bases, with 14 bases sitting between them. The CDR3 bases are TGTGCCAGCAGCCCCGGACAAACCCCTAACTATGGCTACACCTTC. It yields the protein CASSPGQTPNYGYTF.

V is TRBV28 and J is TRBJ2-5; either TRBD1 or TRBD2 may supply D (7 bases each). V was shortened by 10 bases and J by 5 bases, with 14 bases between the two germline ends. The CDR3 runs 12 residues. Germline CDR1 reads MDHEN; CDR2 reads SYDVKM. Written as DNA, the CDR3 is TGTGCCACCCAGGGGGGGTTGGAGACCCAGTACTTC. This encodes CATQGGLETQYF.

V and J are TRBV2 and TRBJ2-7, with 10 bases lining up with TRBD2. J gave up 4 bases and V 6 bases, and 18 bases lay outside the gene matches. Germline lookup yields CDR1 SNHLY and CDR2 FYNNEI. There are 18 residues in the CDR3. The CDR3 DNA reads as TGTGCCAGCAGGGCACCGGTTGGAGTAGCGGGGGGAGTTTACGAGCAGTACTTC. Translated, it gives CASRAPVGVAGGVYEQYF.

This chain links TRBV11-2 with TRBJ2-5; the D gene could be TRBD1 or TRBD2 (6 bases each). The CDR3 is 13 amino acids. Germline-derived CDR1 and CDR2 are SGHAT and FQNNGV. The V gene lost 4 bases and the J gene lost 5 bases, with 11 bases spanning the gap. CDR3 region: CASSSLGGETQYF. In DNA form, the CDR3 reads TGTGCCAGCAGCTCACTAGGGGGGGAGACCCAGTACTTC.

The chain joins TRBV19 to TRBJ1-6, with a weak D call TRBD1 (5 bases). This CDR3 has 16 residues. Germline assignment: CDR1 LNHDA and CDR2 SQIVND (reference sequence). V was clipped by 1 base and J by 0 bases, with 7 bases between them. CDR3 loop: CASSIAQGSYNSPLHF. The CDR3 DNA reads as TGTGCCAGTAGTATAGCCCAGGGCTCCTATAATTCACCCCTCCACTTT.

The CDR3 protein is CATRILTEAFF. CDR3 in DNA: TGTGCCACCAGGATATTAACTGAAGCTTTCTTT. The chain recombines TRBV6-5 with TRBJ1-1, with D hard to call. Between the trimmed V and J ends, which lost 10 bases and 5 bases, there was a span of 11 bases. Germline V gives CDR1 MNHEY, CDR2 SVGAGI. The CDR3 runs to 11 residues.

This chain joins TRBV7-2 and TRBJ2-1, with 8 bases matching TRBD1. The CDR3 extends over 15 amino acids. Germline V gene sequence: CDR1 SGHTA, CDR2 FQGNSA. J lost 6 bases, V lost 7 bases, and 11 bases had no gene match. For the CDR3, the DNA is TGTGCCAGCAATACACCGGGACAGGTTGGCAATGAGCAGTTCTTC. Its translation is CASNTPGQVGNEQFF.

This clone was seen more than once but under ten times. The chain recombines TRBV6-5 with TRBJ1-2; 11 bases line up with TRBD1. The CDR3 sequence is 15 residues long. The germline V gene encodes CDR1 MNHEY and CDR2 SVGAGI. V shed 2 bases, J shed 3 bases, and the junction held 2 bases outside the gene matches. CDR3 DNA sequence: TGTGCCAGCAGTTACGGACAGGGGGCCGACTATGGCTACACCTTC. Its protein product is CASSYGQGADYGYTF.

V is TRBV5-1 and J is TRBJ2-3, with D unclear. The CDR3 loop spans 15 amino acids. CDR1 is SGHRS and CDR2 is YFSETQ in the germline V gene. Trimming took 0 bases from V and 4 from J, leaving 12 bases between them. The CDR3 DNA reads as TGCGCCAGCAGCTTGGGCGGCACCTCCCCAGATACGCAGTATTTT. Encoded protein: CASSLGGTSPDTQYF.

The chain combines TRBV7-4 with TRBJ2-1; TRBD1 matches at 9 bases. Germline V lookup: CDR1 SGHVT, CDR2 SQSDAQ. V trimming: 4 bases; J trimming: 2 bases; junction bases outside the gene matches: 6. The CDR3 length is 16 residues. The CDR3 loop is CASSWNRDRAYNEQFF. The CDR3 coding sequence is TGTGCCAGCAGCTGGAACCGGGACAGGGCCTACAATGAGCAGTTCTTC.

Regarding this clone: The junction differs from germline at one of its ends, possibly a read error. V gene TRBV5-1 combines with J gene TRBJ1-4; no definite D call. The CDR3 consists of 14 residues. CDR1 and CDR2 from the germline V gene are SGHRS and YFSETQ. CDR3 nucleotides: TGCGCCAGCAGTTTGGCAGGATTAGGTGAAAAACTGTTTTTT. Translating it yields CASSLAGLGEKLFF.